This TCR beta chain was identified during a study of lymphopenia after photon versus proton radiotherapy. Profiling relied on immunoSEQ multiplex PCR, and the TCRdb table lists in-frame clones only, not all of them. Of 55,000 to 70,000 clones listed, around 93% are singletons. The V gene's germline CDR1 is MGHRA and CDR2 YSYEKL. This CDR3 contains 18 residues. The junction had 14 bases not matched to a gene; V was cut back by 6 bases and J by 0 bases. Findings and caveats of the study: Relative stability marked proton patients; photon patients lost diversity and naive cells. After lymphocyte nadir, photon-treated repertoires showed oligoclonal expansion, especially CD8+ Temra. In patients who died, overall survival fell as post-nadir TCR diversity dropped more. Survival link was tested only in deceased patients; proton benefit remains a possibility.

Details on this clone: The antigen is undetermined.

Sequenced here: peripheral blood, sampled from a patient treated with photon-based radiotherapy. The source is a woman in her thirties or forties with cholangiocarcinoma. This rearrangement joins TRBV4-1 to TRBJ2-3; 8 nucleotides line up with TRBD2. DNA of the CDR3: TGCGCCAGCAGTCTCAGCTTTGGTGCGGGAGGAAGCACAGATACGCAGTATTTT. As protein: CASSLSFGAGGSTDTQYF.